Listed below are T cell receptor beta chains from one sample, sequenced in a study of Graves' ophthalmopathy and Graves' hyperthyroidism. Each CDR3 protein gets one entry after TCRdb re-called the multiplex PCR reads with MiXCR. Here the sample spans hundreds of thousands of distinct CDR3 sequences, about 41% being singletons. The sample was peripheral blood. These receptors were collected from an adult man with Graves' ophthalmopathy. The CDR3 runs from the conserved cysteine through the conserved F or W. The D gene is left open where the match is weak. Some rows mark clone size as missing; the rest say once, few, many or name a class of expanded clone.

CDR3: CASSRTRNTEAFF
DNA: TGTGCCAGTAGCCGCACGAGGAACACTGAAGCTTTCTTT
size: many
J: TRBJ1-1
length: 13
D: .
V: TRBV19

CDR3: CATSASSIATGAAGYTF
DNA: TGTGCCACCAGTGCCAGTAGTATTGCGACAGGGGCGGCTGGCTACACCTTC
size: .
J: TRBJ1-2
length: 17
D: TRBD1
V: TRBV24-1

CDR3: CASSIERWANSPLHF
DNA: TGTGCCAGTAGTATAGAGCGGTGGGCTAATTCACCCCTCCACTTT
size: many
J: TRBJ1-6
length: 15
D: .
V: TRBV19

CDR3: CASSLAWGYEQYF
DNA: TGTGCCAGCAGCTTAGCATGGGGTTACGAGCAGTACTTC
size: many
J: TRBJ2-7
length: 13
D: .
V: TRBV7-8

CDR3: CASSQGQGATNTEAFF
DNA: TGTGCCAGTAGTCAAGGACAGGGGGCTACGAACACTGAAGCTTTCTTT
size: few
J: TRBJ1-1
length: 16
D: TRBD1
V: TRBV19

CDR3: CSARDETSGIYEQYF
DNA: TGCAGTGCTAGAGATGAAACTAGCGGGATCTACGAGCAGTACTTC
size: few
J: TRBJ2-7
length: 15
D: TRBD2
V: TRBV20-1

CDR3: CASSQETGMNTEAFF
DNA: TGCGCCAGCAGCCAAGAAACAGGGATGAACACTGAAGCTTTCTTT
size: few
J: TRBJ1-1
length: 15
D: .
V: TRBV5-1

CDR3: CASSQPRTGGLEKLFF
DNA: TGTGCCAGCAGTCAGCCCAGAACAGGGGGATTAGAAAAACTGTTTTTT
size: .
J: TRBJ1-4
length: 16
D: TRBD1
V: TRBV2

CDR3: CSVPSGNGQETQYF
DNA: TGCAGCGTGCCTAGCGGGAACGGTCAAGAGACCCAGTACTTC
size: .
J: TRBJ2-5
length: 14
D: TRBD2
V: TRBV29-1

CDR3: CASSPTLAGGETQYF
DNA: TGTGCCAGCAGCCCCACTCTAGCGGGAGGGGAGACCCAGTACTTC
size: many
J: TRBJ2-5
length: 15
D: TRBD2
V: TRBV4-2

CDR3: CASSQDDFSYEQYF
DNA: TGTGCCAGCAGCCAAGATGACTTCTCCTACGAGCAGTACTTC
size: .
J: TRBJ2-7
length: 14
D: .
V: TRBV3-1

CDR3: CASRQTGSLYEQYF
DNA: TGCGCCAGCAGACAGACAGGTAGTCTCTACGAGCAGTACTTC
size: .
J: TRBJ2-7
length: 14
D: .
V: TRBV4-1

CDR3: CAISETDTQYF
DNA: TGTGCCATCAGTGAAACGGATACGCAGTATTTT
size: few
J: TRBJ2-3
length: 11
D: .
V: TRBV10-3

CDR3: CASSSRTGETPLHF
DNA: TGTGCCAGCAGCTCTCGGACAGGGGAAACTCCCCTCCACTTT
size: .
J: TRBJ1-6
length: 14
D: TRBD1
V: TRBV7-2

CDR3: CASRKQGPNTGELFF
DNA: TGTGCCAGCAGAAAACAGGGGCCCAACACCGGGGAGCTGTTTTTT
size: many
J: TRBJ2-2
length: 15
D: TRBD1
V: TRBV7-6

CDR3: CAGYRDGEETQYF
DNA: TGTGCCGGGTACCGGGACGGCGAAGAGACCCAGTACTTC
size: few
J: TRBJ2-5
length: 13
D: .
V: TRBV6-1

CDR3: CASSSGTGDEQYF
DNA: TGTGCCAGCAGCAGTGGGACGGGCGACGAGCAGTACTTC
size: many
J: TRBJ2-7
length: 13
D: .
V: TRBV13

CDR3: CASSYRDRGAHEQYF
DNA: TGTGCCAGCAGCTACCGGGACAGGGGCGCCCACGAGCAGTACTTC
size: .
J: TRBJ2-7
length: 15
D: TRBD1
V: TRBV14

CDR3: CASSRARRLALGEQYF
DNA: TGTGCCAGCAGCCGTGCCAGGAGACTAGCTTTGGGGGAGCAGTACTTC
size: .
J: TRBJ2-7
length: 16
D: TRBD2
V: TRBV7-9

CDR3: CSAQGYFTGYGYTF
DNA: TGCAGTGCCCAAGGGTACTTCACGGGCTATGGCTACACCTTC
size: .
J: TRBJ1-2
length: 14
D: .
V: TRBV20-1

CDR3: CATSRPRTGFNVLTF
DNA: TGTGCCACCAGCAGGCCACGGACAGGGTTCAACGTCCTGACTTTC
size: many
J: TRBJ2-6
length: 15
D: TRBD1
V: TRBV15

CDR3: CASSDTFPSGYTF
DNA: TGTGCCAGCAGTGATACGTTTCCCAGTGGCTACACCTTC
size: many
J: TRBJ1-2
length: 13
D: .
V: TRBV2

CDR3: CASSLGRDVDEQYF
DNA: TGTGCCAGCAGCTTGGGGCGGGACGTCGACGAGCAGTACTTC
size: .
J: TRBJ2-7
length: 14
D: .
V: TRBV5-4

CDR3: CASSGSRAPYEQYF
DNA: TGTGCCAGTAGCGGGAGCCGGGCCCCTTACGAGCAGTACTTC
size: .
J: TRBJ2-7
length: 14
D: .
V: TRBV19